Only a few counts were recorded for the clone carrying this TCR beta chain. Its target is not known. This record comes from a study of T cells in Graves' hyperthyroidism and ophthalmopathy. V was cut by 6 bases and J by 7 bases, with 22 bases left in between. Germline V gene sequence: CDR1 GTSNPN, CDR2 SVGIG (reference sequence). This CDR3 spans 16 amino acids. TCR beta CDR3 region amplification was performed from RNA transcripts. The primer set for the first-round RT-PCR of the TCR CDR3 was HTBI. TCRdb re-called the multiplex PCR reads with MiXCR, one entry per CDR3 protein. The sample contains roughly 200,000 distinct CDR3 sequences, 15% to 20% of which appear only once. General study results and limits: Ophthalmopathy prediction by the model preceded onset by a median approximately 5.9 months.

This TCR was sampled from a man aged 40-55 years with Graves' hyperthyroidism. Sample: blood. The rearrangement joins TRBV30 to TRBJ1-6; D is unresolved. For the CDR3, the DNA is TGTGCCTGCCACGGGGAGGAGACGTCGTGGAATTCACCCCTCCACTTT. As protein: CACHGEETSWNSPLHF. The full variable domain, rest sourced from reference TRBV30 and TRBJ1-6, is SQTIHQWPATLVQPVGSPLSLECTVEGTSNPNLYWYRQAAGRGLQLLFYSVGIGQISSEVPQNLSASRPQDRQFILSSKKLLLSDSGFYLCACHGEETSWNSPLHFGNGTRLTVT.